The 18 T cell receptor beta chains given below trace back to one sample, sequenced in a study of blood T cell repertoires in COVID-19. Clones were sequenced by immunoSEQ multiplex PCR, and TCRdb holds only the in-frame ones, with some missing. The data show 40,000 to 55,000 clones, nearly 90% seen once. The sequenced sample consisted of peripheral blood. The origin of the receptors is a man aged 65 to 79 with active COVID-19.

This chain links TRBV15 with TRBJ2-7, with 8 bases matching TRBD1. Looked up from germline, CDR1 is LNHNV and CDR2 is YYDKDF (reference sequence). The trim removed 8 bases at V and 4 bases at J, leaving 7 bases unmatched. This CDR3 has 13 residues. Here the CDR3 reads CATARQGAYEQYF. CDR3 sequence (DNA): TGTGCCACCGCAAGGCAGGGGGCGTACGAGCAGTACTTC. Full variable domain (remainder filled in from reference TRBV15 and TRBJ2-7): DAMVIQNPRYQVTQFGKPVTLSCSQTLNHNVMYWYQQKSSQAPKLLFHYYDKDFNNEADTPDNFQSRRPNTSFCFLDIRSPGLGDTAMYLCATARQGAYEQYFGPGTRLTVT.

This clone showed up just once. J is TRBJ2-7 and V is TRBV5-6, with TRBD2 identical over 8 bases. The CDR3 consists of 15 residues. With 2 bases clipped from V and 2 bases from J, the junction kept 6 bases outside the gene matches. The V gene's germline CDR1 is SGHDT and CDR2 YYEEEE. In DNA, the CDR3 is TGTGCCAGCAGCTTCCCCGGCGGGGGGACCTACGAGCAGTACTTC. Translated: CASSFPGGGTYEQYF.

The chain employs TRBV6-5 and TRBJ2-7; 7 bases match TRBD1. V gave up 6 bases and J gave up 5 bases; unmatched junction bases: 13. Germline V gene lookup returns CDR1 MNHEY and CDR2 SVGAGI. The CDR3 totals 15 residues. CDR3 bases: TGTGCCAGCAGCCTTAGACAGGGTTGGGTCAACGAGCAGTACTTC. It specifies CASSLRQGWVNEQYF.

V is TRBV18 and J is TRBJ2-7; D is uncertain. Trimming cost V 0 bases and J 1 base, with 7 bases left between them. The CDR3 sequence is 14 residues long. Germline values: CDR1 KGHSH, CDR2 LQKENI. The CDR3 DNA reads as TGTGCCAGCTCACCACCGTACGGGTCCTACGAGCAGTACTTC. It codes for CASSPPYGSYEQYF.

The V gene is TRBV24-1, the J gene TRBJ2-1; 7 bases line up with TRBD2. The germline CDR1 and CDR2 sequences are KGHDR and SFDVKD. This CDR3 is 16 amino acids long. V trimming: 3 bases; J trimming: 4 bases; junction bases outside the gene matches: 8. CDR3 region: CATSDDVGGGYNEQFF. The CDR3 region has the DNA TGTGCCACCAGTGATGATGTGGGGGGGGGTTACAATGAGCAGTTCTTC.

The rearrangement uses TRBV5-1 and TRBJ1-5; no definite D call. The germline CDR1 and CDR2 sequences are SGHRS and YFSETQ. Trimming pared 0 bases from V and 3 bases from J, leaving 10 bases between. The CDR3 has 15 residues. CDR3 in amino acids: CASSLGQNPNQPQHF. The CDR3 nucleotides are TGCGCCAGCAGCTTGGGGCAGAACCCCAATCAGCCCCAGCATTTT.

This chain links TRBV19 with TRBJ2-7; possible D gene TRBD1, 7 bases. V shed 3 bases and J shed 1 base, with 10 bases lying between them. The CDR3 spans 14 residues. Germline V gene sequence: CDR1 LNHDA, CDR2 SQIVND (reference sequence). The CDR3 nucleotides are TGTGCCAGTAGTATGGCAGGGGGGTCCTACGAGCAGTACTTC. This sequence encodes CASSMAGGSYEQYF.

This chain uses TRBV18 with TRBJ2-5; D may be TRBD1 (7 bases). The CDR3 is made up of 15 amino acids. The V end was cut by 0 bases, the J end by 7 bases, with 15 bases between. Germline CDR1 KGHSH, CDR2 LQKENI. The CDR3 DNA reads TGTGCCAGCTCACCACCGACAGGGAGGATGGCGACCCAGTACTTC. This codes for CASSPPTGRMATQYF.

This clone was recorded once. V is TRBV3-1 (or the pseudogene TRBV3-2) and J is TRBJ1-4; D gene ambiguous. CDR3 length: 16 residues. The germline CDR1 and CDR2 sequences are LGHDT and YNNKEL (reference sequence). V dropped 6 bases and J dropped 3 bases, with 17 bases sitting between them. DNA of the CDR3: TGTGCCAGCAGTCTTAAGTCCGGGATGCCTAATGAAAAACTGTTTTTT. Protein product: CASSLKSGMPNEKLFF.

The chain links TRBV3-1 (or the pseudogene TRBV3-2) to TRBJ2-5, with D uncertain. V was pared by 1 base and J by 4 bases, with 10 bases between. CDR1 and CDR2 (germline): LGHDT, YNNKEL (reference sequence). This CDR3 is built from 14 residues. The CDR3 protein is CASSQGSNAETQYF. DNA for the CDR3: TGTGCCAGCAGCCAAGGATCTAATGCAGAGACCCAGTACTTC.

This sequence joins TRBV28 and TRBJ1-2; TRBD1 aligns across 11 bases. The CDR3 loop spans 14 amino acids. Germline V gene sequence: CDR1 MDHEN, CDR2 SYDVKM. Trimming at V came to 4 bases and at J to 8 bases, leaving 6 bases not matched to a gene. For the CDR3, the DNA is TGTGCCAGCAGTTCCGGACAGGGGGCGTGGGGCTACACCTTC. Translation: CASSSGQGAWGYTF.

The chain is built from TRBV3-1 (or the pseudogene TRBV3-2) and TRBJ2-2; 10 nucleotides agree with TRBD1. The germline V gene encodes CDR1 LGHDT and CDR2 YNNKEL (reference sequence). The CDR3 is made up of 17 amino acids. V lost 6 bases to trimming and J lost 4 bases; unmatched junction nucleotides: 11. The CDR3 is CASSTFAGTGVTGELFF. CDR3 coding DNA: TGTGCCAGCAGTACTTTTGCCGGGACAGGGGTCACCGGGGAGCTGTTTTTT.

DNA for the CDR3: TGCAGTGCTAGTACCTACACAGATACGCAGTATTTT. Protein product: CSASTYTDTQYF. The rearrangement joins TRBV20-1 to TRBJ2-3; D not resolved. The CDR3 spans 12 residues. The V end was cut by 3 bases, the J end by 2 bases, with 6 bases between. From germline, CDR1 is DFQATT and CDR2 SNEGSKA (reference sequence).

CDR3 region: CATSASDRGAISNQPQHF. CDR3 in DNA: TGTGCCACCAGTGCTTCCGACAGGGGGGCAATTAGCAATCAGCCCCAGCATTTT. J is TRBJ1-5 and V is TRBV24-1, with 9 bases aligning to TRBD1. Trimming took 5 bases from V and 0 from J; bases not matched to a gene: 10. The CDR3 runs to 18 residues. From germline, CDR1 is KGHDR and CDR2 SFDVKD.

This sequence joins TRBV12-5 and TRBJ2-5; tentatively, D is TRBD1 (6 bases). CDR1 and CDR2 from the germline V gene are LGHNT and FRNRAP. CDR3 size: 14 residues. With 6 bases removed from V and 5 bases from J, the gap between germline ends came to 16 bases. The CDR3 coding sequence is TGTGCTAGTGGCCGGGCCCGACAGGCGGAGACCCAGTACTTC. This encodes CASGRARQAETQYF.

V gene TRBV21-1 combines with J gene TRBJ1-2; the D segment call TRBD1 is taken from the table without a DNA check. TRBV21-1 is a pseudogene. CDR3 size: 14 residues. CDR3 sequence reads: CASTQRSRHYGYTF. CDR3 in DNA: TGTGCCAGCACCCAAAGATCCAGGCACTATGGCTACACCTTC.

The chain joins TRBV19 to TRBJ1-1; D gene ambiguous. V was cut by 3 bases and J by 6 bases, with 14 bases left in between. This CDR3 has 14 amino acids. The germline V gene encodes CDR1 LNHDA and CDR2 SQIVND (reference sequence). DNA for the CDR3: TGTGCCAGTAGTATTCCTGGTGTTCGCGCTGAAGCTTTCTTT. As protein: CASSIPGVRAEAFF.

The chain recombines TRBV18 with TRBJ1-5; 9 bases map to TRBD1. The J segment lost 7 bases and the V segment lost 6 bases, leaving 10 bases of the junction unmatched. The CDR3 is 15 amino acids. Germline-derived CDR1 and CDR2 are KGHSH and LQKENI. The CDR3 protein is CASSRGQGINQPQHF. CDR3 DNA: TGTGCCAGCTCCCGGGGACAGGGAATAAACCAGCCCCAGCATTTT.